The rows below give T cell receptor beta chains drawn from one sample of a study of regulatory T cells in long-lasting Graves disease. From the multiplex PCR reads, TCRdb called clonotypes with MiXCR, one entry per CDR3 protein. The table records over 350,000 distinct CDR3 sequences, 15% of them present only once. This sample was shared with a second study, whose subject was T cells in Graves' hyperthyroidism and ophthalmopathy.

The specimen was peripheral blood mononuclear cells (PBMCs), collected at new diagnosis, from a patient treated with antithyroid drugs. Receptors originate from a woman between 35 and 50 years old with Graves disease. Each CDR3 is given with its conserved first and last residue. D genes are given only for firm matches. Clone size appears in some rows only: once, few, many, or a class for an expanded clone.

d_call: NA; j_call: TRBJ2-1; v_call: TRBV9; clone_size: many; cdr3_length: 17; cdr3_nt: TGTGCCAGCAGCGTCAGCCCCGTGGGCAACCCCTACAATGAGCAGTTCTTC; cdr3_aa: CASSVSPVGNPYNEQFF
d_call: NA; j_call: TRBJ1-1; v_call: TRBV11-2; clone_size: many; cdr3_length: 14; cdr3_nt: TGTGCCAGCAGCTTAGATTACGGGCGGACTGAAGCTTTCTTT; cdr3_aa: CASSLDYGRTEAFF
d_call: NA; j_call: TRBJ2-3; v_call: TRBV11-1; clone_size: many; cdr3_length: 14; cdr3_nt: TGTGCCAGCAGCCCGAGTGTCGTGCGAGATACGCAGTATTTT; cdr3_aa: CASSPSVVRDTQYF
d_call: TRBD1; j_call: TRBJ1-1; v_call: TRBV4-3; clone_size: many; cdr3_length: 17; cdr3_nt: TGCGCCAGCAGCCAAGGTCCGGTGTCCAGGGGGCAGAGGGAAGCTTTCTTT; cdr3_aa: CASSQGPVSRGQREAFF
d_call: NA; j_call: TRBJ2-7; v_call: TRBV18; clone_size: many; cdr3_length: 12; cdr3_nt: TGTGCCAGCTCAGCCGGGAAGGACGAGCAGTACTTC; cdr3_aa: CASSAGKDEQYF
d_call: NA; j_call: TRBJ1-1; v_call: TRBV29-1; clone_size: NA; cdr3_length: 14; cdr3_nt: TGCAGCGTTGAAGAGGTGGGGGGGCATACTGAAGCTTTCTTT; cdr3_aa: CSVEEVGGHTEAFF
d_call: TRBD2; j_call: TRBJ2-1; v_call: TRBV4-1; clone_size: NA; cdr3_length: 14; cdr3_nt: TGCGCCAGCAGCCAACTCCCGGGAGGGGGACGACGATTCTTC; cdr3_aa: CASSQLPGGGRRFF
d_call: TRBD2; j_call: TRBJ2-1; v_call: TRBV2; clone_size: many; cdr3_length: 18; cdr3_nt: TGTGCCAGCAGTGGGACTAGCGGGAGGGCAGGTTCCTACAATGAGCAGTTCTTC; cdr3_aa: CASSGTSGRAGSYNEQFF
d_call: TRBD1; j_call: TRBJ2-5; v_call: TRBV2; clone_size: many; cdr3_length: 12; cdr3_nt: TGTGCCGGACAGGGACTCCAAGAGACCCAGTACTTC; cdr3_aa: CAGQGLQETQYF
d_call: NA; j_call: TRBJ2-1; v_call: TRBV6-5; clone_size: many; cdr3_length: 17; cdr3_nt: TGTGCCAGCAGTTACTCAGGGGGAGAGCGAGGGTACAATGAGCAGTTCTTC; cdr3_aa: CASSYSGGERGYNEQFF
d_call: TRBD1; j_call: TRBJ1-1; v_call: TRBV6-2/TRBV6-3; clone_size: few; cdr3_length: 14; cdr3_nt: TGTGCCAGCAGTTACCTGCAGGGGGTGACTGAAGCTTTCTTT; cdr3_aa: CASSYLQGVTEAFF
d_call: TRBD1; j_call: TRBJ1-1; v_call: TRBV27; clone_size: many; cdr3_length: 12; cdr3_nt: TGTGCCAGCAGCACAGGGGGGACTGAAGCTTTCTTT; cdr3_aa: CASSTGGTEAFF
d_call: NA; j_call: TRBJ2-1; v_call: TRBV27; clone_size: many; cdr3_length: 13; cdr3_nt: TGTGCCAGCAGTTTAACAGACTACAATGAGCAGTTCTTC; cdr3_aa: CASSLTDYNEQFF
d_call: NA; j_call: TRBJ2-2; v_call: TRBV7-3; clone_size: many; cdr3_length: 13; cdr3_nt: TGTGCCAGCAGCTTATGGGCGACCGGGGAGCTGTTTTTT; cdr3_aa: CASSLWATGELFF
d_call: TRBD1; j_call: TRBJ1-1; v_call: TRBV6-2/TRBV6-3; clone_size: NA; cdr3_length: 17; cdr3_nt: TGTGCCAGCAGTTACGTGGGGACAGGGGCCGGGAACACTGAAGCTTTCTTT; cdr3_aa: CASSYVGTGAGNTEAFF
d_call: NA; j_call: TRBJ2-7; v_call: TRBV7-2; clone_size: few; cdr3_length: 21; cdr3_nt: TGTGCCAGCAGCTTAGTGGGTTGGGAGCAGGGGGCGGGGGGGAACTACTACGAGCAGTACTTC; cdr3_aa: CASSLVGWEQGAGGNYYEQYF
d_call: TRBD1; j_call: TRBJ1-1; v_call: TRBV25-1; clone_size: NA; cdr3_length: 15; cdr3_nt: TGTGCCAGCAGTGTTAGGGGGCAGCTGAACACTGAAGCTTTCTTT; cdr3_aa: CASSVRGQLNTEAFF
d_call: NA; j_call: TRBJ2-1; v_call: TRBV6-2/TRBV6-3; clone_size: few; cdr3_length: 14; cdr3_nt: TGTGCCAGCAGTTACTCCGCGCGGGGCGATGAGCAGTTCTTC; cdr3_aa: CASSYSARGDEQFF
d_call: NA; j_call: TRBJ2-7; v_call: TRBV2; clone_size: many; cdr3_length: 16; cdr3_nt: TGTGCCAGCAGTGAAGCGCTCCAGCATTCCGAAGACGAGCAGTACTTC; cdr3_aa: CASSEALQHSEDEQYF
d_call: TRBD1; j_call: TRBJ1-1; v_call: TRBV19; clone_size: NA; cdr3_length: 13; cdr3_nt: TGTGCCAGTAGTATAGATTTCCAGGGGGGAGCTTTCTTT; cdr3_aa: CASSIDFQGGAFF
d_call: TRBD2; j_call: TRBJ2-1; v_call: TRBV28; clone_size: NA; cdr3_length: 20; cdr3_nt: TGTGCCAGCAGTTTAGTGACAGGGGGGGGACTAGCGGGGGGGGGCAATGAGCAGTTCTTC; cdr3_aa: CASSLVTGGGLAGGGNEQFF
d_call: TRBD2; j_call: TRBJ2-3; v_call: TRBV20-1; clone_size: few; cdr3_length: 16; cdr3_nt: TGCAGTGCTAGTGCGGGGGGGGTCCGAGGTGGTGGTACGCAGTATTTT; cdr3_aa: CSASAGGVRGGGTQYF
d_call: TRBD2; j_call: TRBJ2-3; v_call: TRBV5-6; clone_size: few; cdr3_length: 14; cdr3_nt: TGTGCCAGCAGCTGGACTAGCGCCCCGTATACGCAGTATTTT; cdr3_aa: CASSWTSAPYTQYF
d_call: TRBD2; j_call: TRBJ2-7; v_call: TRBV12-5; clone_size: many; cdr3_length: 18; cdr3_nt: TGTGCTAGTGGTTTGGTACAGGTCAGGACTAGCGGCTGGAACGAGCAGTACTTC; cdr3_aa: CASGLVQVRTSGWNEQYF
d_call: NA; j_call: TRBJ1-1; v_call: TRBV20-1; clone_size: many; cdr3_length: 13; cdr3_nt: TGCAGTGTCAGAGCTAAGAGACGGAGCCAAGCTTTCTTT; cdr3_aa: CSVRAKRRSQAFF
d_call: NA; j_call: TRBJ2-1; v_call: TRBV18; clone_size: many; cdr3_length: 13; cdr3_nt: TGTGCCAGCTCACCACCATCTTCAACTGAGCAGTTCTTC; cdr3_aa: CASSPPSSTEQFF
d_call: TRBD1; j_call: TRBJ2-3; v_call: TRBV20-1; clone_size: NA; cdr3_length: 14; cdr3_nt: TGCAGTGCTAGAGACCGACAGGGTCGAGGTACGCAGTATTTT; cdr3_aa: CSARDRQGRGTQYF
d_call: NA; j_call: TRBJ2-1; v_call: TRBV29-1; clone_size: NA; cdr3_length: 15; cdr3_nt: TGCAGCGTTGGACCGGTTGGGGGCTCCTACAATGAGCAGTTCTTC; cdr3_aa: CSVGPVGGSYNEQFF
d_call: TRBD2; j_call: TRBJ2-3; v_call: TRBV10-3; clone_size: many; cdr3_length: 18; cdr3_nt: TGTGCCATCAGCGATGCCGGGACTAGCGGGAGGCCACGTAATACGCAGTATTTT; cdr3_aa: CAISDAGTSGRPRNTQYF